This T cell receptor (beta chain) is drawn from a study of CD8+ T cells in alopecia areata. Study-level points and caveats: Sequencing of scalp samples also includes resident alphabeta T cells from normal skin. Greater clonality was observed in lesional scalp samples, especially alopecia totalis/universalis, versus normal scalp. Patients shared TCRs less clearly than mice did, possibly owing to HLA.

Remarks on this clone: Antigen unknown.

The length of the CDR3 is 14 residues. CDR1 SSHAT and CDR2 FNYEAQ come from the germline V gene (reference sequence). The V end lost 2 bases, the J end lost 4 bases, and 11 bases lay between the germline ends. Sorting of CD4+ and CD8+ T cells was performed on PBMCs. RNA was extracted and reverse transcribed into cDNA as the sequencing template. Here immunoSEQ multiplex PCR was the method, and the copy in TCRdb shows in-frame clones only, minus some. The sample contains about 200,000 clones, 56% of which appear only once. This clonotype originated in a human donor in good health. Sequenced sample: CD8+ T cells sorted from blood. V usage is TRBV7-7 and J usage is TRBJ2-5; D is undetermined. The CDR3 DNA reads TGTGCCAGCAGCTTATCTGGTAGCCCAGAGACCCAGTACTTC. Translated, it gives CASSLSGSPETQYF.